Presented here are 20 T cell receptor beta chains from one specimen sequenced in a study of T cells in Graves' hyperthyroidism and ophthalmopathy. From RNA transcripts, TCR beta CDR3 regions were amplified. HTBI primers drove first-round RT-PCR of the TCR CDR3. TCRdb reprocessed the multiplex PCR reads via MiXCR and lists one record per CDR3 protein. This repertoire shows approximately 370,000 distinct CDR3 sequences, about 15% found once; its top ten account for around 35%. Source material: blood. Receptor source: a woman in her 30s with Graves' hyperthyroidism that later progressed to Graves' ophthalmopathy.

This clonotype came up many times. The chain recombines TRBV28 with TRBJ2-7, with D possibly matching TRBD1 (6 bases). Germline V gives CDR1 MDHEN, CDR2 SYDVKM. V lost 6 bases and J lost 7, with 19 bases in between. CDR3 length equals 14 residues. CDR3 sequence reads: CASSKGVSTSEQYF. The DNA of the CDR3 is TGTGCCAGCAGCAAGGGGGTGTCAACCTCGGAGCAGTACTTC.

Many counts were recorded for this clonotype. The chain has TRBV19 and TRBJ2-6; 7 bases agree with TRBD1. CDR1 LNHDA and CDR2 SQIVND come from the germline V gene (reference sequence). V was pared by 4 bases and J by 2 bases, with 2 bases of the junction left unmatched. CDR3 length equals 15 residues. CDR3 sequence: CASSSRGTGANVLTF. DNA for the CDR3: TGTGCCAGTAGTAGCAGGGGGACTGGGGCCAACGTCCTGACTTTC. The variable domain in full, with the rest retrieved from reference TRBV19 and TRBJ2-6, is DGGITQSPKYLFRKEGQNVTLSCEQNLNHDAMYWYRQDPGQGLRLIYYSQIVNDFQKGDIAEGYSVSREKKESFPLTVTSAQKNPTAFYLCASSSRGTGANVLTFGAGSRLTVL.

This clonotype was seen repeatedly, ten times or more. The V call is TRBV6-1, the J call TRBJ2-1; D is undetermined. V was shortened by 0 bases and J by 7 bases, with 7 bases between the two germline ends. This CDR3 contains 13 residues. Germline assignment: CDR1 MNHNS and CDR2 SASEGT. The DNA for the CDR3 is TGTGCCAGCAGTGAAGCGCTCCCTAATGAGCAGTTCTTC. As protein: CASSEALPNEQFF.

This clonotype showed up many times. The J gene is TRBJ1-3, the V gene TRBV27, with 10 bases aligning to TRBD1. CDR1 and CDR2 (germline): MNHEY, SMNVEV (reference sequence). V was pared by 5 bases and J by 9 bases, with 7 bases of the junction left unmatched. This CDR3 is built from 14 residues. CDR3 sequence (DNA): TGTGCCAGCAGTCCATCGGGACAGGGGATCACCATATATTTT. Its translation: CASSPSGQGITIYF.

This clonotype was seen at least ten times. The V call is TRBV5-6, the J call TRBJ2-5; TRBD1 might be the D (5 bases). With 4 bases removed from V and 5 bases from J, the gap between germline ends came to 18 bases. In germline, CDR1 is SGHDT, CDR2 YYEEEE. This CDR3 is built from 15 residues. CDR3 DNA: TGTGCCAGCAGCCCCACGGACACAACCGGGGAGACCCAGTACTTC. This gives the protein CASSPTDTTGETQYF.

At least ten counts were recorded for this clonotype. The chain uses TRBV7-8 and TRBJ2-5, with 9 bases matching TRBD1. V shed 5 bases and J 2 bases; nucleotides not matched to a gene: 3. This CDR3 comprises 14 residues. Per germline, CDR1 SGHVS and CDR2 FQNEAQ. CDR3 protein: CASSMDRGQETQYF. The CDR3 region has the DNA TGTGCCAGCAGCATGGACAGGGGTCAAGAGACCCAGTACTTC.

This clonotype was seen repeatedly, ten times or more. V is TRBV12-3 or TRBV12-4 and J is TRBJ2-3; D gene uncertain. The CDR3 length is 12 residues. V was clipped by 6 bases and J by 4 bases, with 8 bases between them. CDR3: CASREVPDTQYF. In DNA form, the CDR3 reads TGTGCCAGCAGGGAAGTACCAGATACGCAGTATTTT.

J is TRBJ2-1 and V is TRBV28; 10 nucleotides match TRBD2. Germline V lookup: CDR1 MDHEN, CDR2 SYDVKM. This CDR3 is built from 15 residues. J gave up 8 bases and V 3 bases, and 7 bases lay outside the gene matches. The chain's CDR3 is CASSFRLAGVHEQFF. CDR3 coding DNA: TGTGCCAGCAGTTTTCGGCTAGCGGGAGTACATGAGCAGTTCTTC.

The count of this clonotype is one. The chain recombines TRBV20-1 with TRBJ2-3; a possible D gene is TRBD2 (5 bases). Germline loops: CDR1 DFQATT, CDR2 SNEGSKA (reference sequence). CDR3 length: 12 amino acids. Trimming took 4 bases from V and 5 from J, leaving 10 bases between them. The CDR3: CSAKMAGDTQYF. As DNA, the CDR3 is TGCAGTGCTAAAATGGCGGGAGATACGCAGTATTTT.

In this sample, this clonotype turned up many times. J is TRBJ1-2 and V is TRBV4-2; tentatively, D is TRBD1 (6 bases). Trimming shortened V by 1 base and J by 8 bases, and 14 bases separated the two germline ends. The CDR3 runs 14 residues. From germline, CDR1 is LGHNA and CDR2 YNFKEQ. Here the CDR3 DNA reads TGTGCCAGCAGCCAAGGAGGGGGTATGGAGGGCTACACCTTC. Its protein product is CASSQGGGMEGYTF.

V and J are TRBV4-1 and TRBJ2-3, with 14 nucleotides matching TRBD2. After removal of 5 bases from V and 0 bases from J, the junction contained 10 bases not matched to a gene. Germline CDR1 MGHRA, CDR2 YSYEKL. The CDR3 has 19 residues. CDR3 sequence (DNA): TGCGCCAGCAGCTTTCGGACTAGCGGGAGGCCTCTTAGCACAGATACGCAGTATTTT. Its protein product is CASSFRTSGRPLSTDTQYF.

This clonotype was recorded at least ten times. This chain connects TRBV11-2 to TRBJ2-1; possible D gene TRBD1, 6 bases. The germline V gene encodes CDR1 SGHAT and CDR2 FQNNGV. V dropped 2 bases and J dropped 5 bases, with 19 bases sitting between them. The CDR3 has 17 residues. CDR3 residues: CASSLYVVARGNNEQFF. For the CDR3, the DNA is TGTGCCAGCAGCTTATATGTAGTGGCCAGGGGCAACAATGAGCAGTTCTTC.

The gene calls are TRBV7-9 and TRBJ2-3; TRBD1 aligns across 8 bases. Trimming at V came to 5 bases and at J to 2 bases, leaving 6 bases not matched to a gene. CDR1 and CDR2 from the germline V gene are SEHNR and FQNEAQ (reference sequence). CDR3 size: 15 residues. In nucleotides, the CDR3 is TGTGCCAGCAGCGTCCGGGGACAGGACACAGATACGCAGTATTTT. Translation: CASSVRGQDTDTQYF.

This clonotype was detected many times. The genes are TRBV25-1 and TRBJ1-1; D remains unclear. Germline V lookup: CDR1 MGHDK, CDR2 SYGVNS. V was trimmed by 8 bases and J by 1 base, leaving 11 bases between them. The CDR3 totals 13 residues. The CDR3 region has the DNA TGTGCCAGCGCGCTTTTCTCGAACACTGAAGCTTTCTTT. Translation: CASALFSNTEAFF.

As to this clonotype: Just one base apart from a much larger clone, this may be a read error. The CDR3 does not close with the conserved phenylalanine or tryptophan, likely indicating a read error. V is TRBV7-8 and J is TRBJ1-1; D is undetermined. This CDR3 has 14 amino acids. V was shortened by 5 bases and J by 10 bases, with 20 bases between the two germline ends. The germline gives CDR1 SGHVS, CDR2 FQNEAQ. The DNA of the CDR3 is TGTGCCAGCAGCCTCCGAGTGGGGTCGGTGACAGCTTTCCTT. Its translation: CASSLRVGSVTAFL.

The CDR3 region has the DNA TGTGCCAGTAGTATCCTTAACTATGGCTACACCTTC. Its translation: CASSILNYGYTF. The chain combines TRBV19 with TRBJ1-2; no definite D call. Germline V gene lookup returns CDR1 LNHDA and CDR2 SQIVND (reference sequence). Trimming took 3 bases from V and 1 from J, leaving 3 bases between them. This CDR3 has 12 amino acids. The whole variable domain, remainder taken from reference TRBV19 and TRBJ1-2, is DGGITQSPKYLFRKEGQNVTLSCEQNLNHDAMYWYRQDPGQGLRLIYYSQIVNDFQKGDIAEGYSVSREKKESFPLTVTSAQKNPTAFYLCASSILNYGYTFGSGTRLTVV.

This clonotype has at least ten counts. The chain has TRBV11-3 and TRBJ2-5; D is unresolved. V lost 0 bases and J 5 bases, leaving 7 bases between the germline ends. The CDR3 sequence is 13 residues long. Looked up from germline, CDR1 is SGHNT and CDR2 is YENEEA. CDR3 residues: CASSLDSGETQYF. The CDR3 bases are TGTGCCAGCAGCTTAGATTCCGGGGAGACCCAGTACTTC.

This clonotype occurred many times. In DNA form, the CDR3 reads TGTGCCAGCAGAGACAGGGTCGCGAACACCGGGGAGCTGTTTTTT. It is translated as CASRDRVANTGELFF. This chain uses TRBV2 with TRBJ2-2; 7 nucleotides line up with TRBD1. CDR3 length: 15 amino acids. The V and J ends lost 6 bases and 0 bases, in that order; junction bases with no gene match: 4. The V gene's germline CDR1 is SNHLY and CDR2 FYNNEI.

The chain couples TRBV29-1 to TRBJ2-1; TRBD1 matches at 8 bases. This CDR3 is built from 18 residues. From germline, CDR1 is SQVTM and CDR2 ANQGSEA. V dropped 6 bases and J dropped 8; count of bases not matched to a gene: 24. The CDR3: CSVASRDRLLTGRDEQFF. CDR3 DNA: TGCAGCGTCGCCTCCCGGGACAGGCTATTGACAGGACGGGATGAGCAGTTCTTC.

The J gene is TRBJ2-5, the V gene TRBV11-2, with 8 bases matching TRBD2. J lost 2 bases, V lost 7 bases, and 3 bases had no gene match. Germline lookup yields CDR1 SGHAT and CDR2 FQNNGV. The CDR3 consists of 13 residues. The CDR3 here is CASTKRGQETQYF. The CDR3 DNA reads as TGTGCCAGCACCAAGCGGGGGCAAGAGACCCAGTACTTC.